A selection of T cell receptor beta chains follows, all from one sample in a study of cytomegalovirus exposure and HLA in healthy donors. Profiled with immunoSEQ multiplex PCR; TCRdb holds only in-frame clones, not every one. Among 150,000 to 200,000 clones listed, around 84% were seen once. Source material: PBMCs. Source of these receptors: a man aged 25 to 45 in good health and CMV-seropositive. CDR3s include the opening cysteine and the closing phenylalanine or tryptophan. Each record gives: V gene, J gene, clone size, D gene, CDR3 DNA, CDR3 protein. The D gene is left open where the match is weak. Only part of the rows carry a size: once, few, many, or a class if the clone is expanded.

>TRBV5-1|TRBJ2-5|.|.
TGCGCCAGCAGCGAACAGGTTCTCCAAGAGACCCAGTACTTC
CASSEQVLQETQYF
>TRBV19|TRBJ1-5|once|TRBD1
TGTGCCAGTAGCTTGTTAGGGACAGGGAATAGCAATCAGCCCCAGCATTTT
CASSLLGTGNSNQPQHF
>TRBV5-4|TRBJ1-3|few|.
TGTGCCAGCAGGGATGAGGGGGACACCATATATTTT
CASRDEGDTIYF
>TRBV7-9|TRBJ2-7|.|.
TGTGCCAGCAGCCCTGGGGGGGCTGAATACGAGCAGTACTTC
CASSPGGAEYEQYF
>TRBV7-2|TRBJ2-1|.|.
TGTGCCAGCAGTCTATTGAGTGAGCAGTTCTTC
CASSLLSEQFF
>TRBV27|TRBJ1-1|once|.
TGTGCCAGCAGTAGCACAGGGAACACTGAAGCTTTCTTT
CASSSTGNTEAFF
>TRBV7-9|TRBJ1-1|few|.
TGTGCCAGCAGCTCGCAGGGGTGGGCTGAAGCTTTCTTT
CASSSQGWAEAFF
>TRBV12-5|TRBJ1-5|.|.
TGTGCTAGTGGTTTGGTATTTCGGACACTAATCCCCAATCAGCCCCAGCATTTT
CASGLVFRTLIPNQPQHF
>TRBV11-3|TRBJ2-4|once|.
TGTGCCAGCAGCTCCCCTTCCGGGTTAGCCAAAAACATTCAGTACTTC
CASSSPSGLAKNIQYF
>TRBV5-4|TRBJ2-3|.|.
TGTGCCAGCAGTTCCACTAGCACAGATACGCAGTATTTT
CASSSTSTDTQYF
>TRBV7-2|TRBJ2-2|.|.
TGTGCCAGCAGCTCGACACTCCCCACGAACACCGGGGAGCTGTTTTTT
CASSSTLPTNTGELFF
>TRBV9|TRBJ1-1|once|.
TGTGCCAGCAGCGTAGCAGGGAACACTGAAGCTTTCTTT
CASSVAGNTEAFF
>TRBV7-2|TRBJ2-2|.|TRBD2
TGTGCCAGCAGCTTTATACTAGCGGGAGGTGGCGGGGAGCTGTTTTTT
CASSFILAGGGGELFF
>TRBV27|TRBJ1-5|.|.
TGTGCCAGCGGGTCCGACATTAGCAATCAGCCCCAGCATTTT
CASGSDISNQPQHF
>TRBV4-3|TRBJ2-7|.|.
TGCGCCAGCAGTCCTAGGCCTAACTCCTACGAGCAGTACTTC
CASSPRPNSYEQYF
>TRBV5-1|TRBJ2-1|.|TRBD2
TGCGCCAGCCGGGAGAGCGGGAGCCACAATGAGCAGTTCTTC
CASRESGSHNEQFF
>TRBV18|TRBJ1-4|.|.
TGTGCCAGCTCCCAGGGGCGAACTAATGAAAAACTGTTTTTT
CASSQGRTNEKLFF
>TRBV10-3|TRBJ1-2|.|TRBD1
TGTGCCATCAGTGAGGGACAGGGGGCGAGTGGCTACACCTTC
CAISEGQGASGYTF
>TRBV5-1|TRBJ1-2|.|TRBD1
TGCGCCAGCAGCCCTCTATTACGGACAGGGGTTTTTAACTATGGCTACACCTTC
CASSPLLRTGVFNYGYTF
>TRBV7-3|TRBJ2-2|once|.
TGTGCCAGCAGCTCGGGACAATTCACCGGGGAGCTGTTTTTT
CASSSGQFTGELFF
>TRBV14|TRBJ1-1|few|.
TGTGCCAGCAGCCAAGATCATGGGGAGGTAAACACTGAAGCTTTCTTT
CASSQDHGEVNTEAFF
>TRBV18|TRBJ1-3|.|.
TGTGCCAGCTCGAGTATACAGGGTGAATCTGGAAACACCATATATTTT
CASSSIQGESGNTIYF
>TRBV11-3|TRBJ2-1|once|.
TGTGCCAGCAGCCCTCTCTCCTCGAATGAGCAGTTCTTC
CASSPLSSNEQFF
>TRBV7-9|TRBJ1-2|.|.
TGTGCCAGCAGCTTGTACAGGGAAGAAGACTACACCTTC
CASSLYREEDYTF
>TRBV7-9|TRBJ2-7|.|TRBD2
TGTTCCAGCAGCTCCGCCCTAGCGGCCTCCTACGAGCAGTACTTC
CSSSSALAASYEQYF
>TRBV10-2|TRBJ1-1|few|.
TGCGCCAGCAGCCCCGGCCCCGGGGCTGAAGCTTTCTTT
CASSPGPGAEAFF
>TRBV5-1|TRBJ2-3|.|TRBD2
TGCGCCAGCAGCTTGTTAGCAGCGGGAGCCGCGAGGGATACGCAGTATTTT
CASSLLAAGAARDTQYF
>TRBV7-9|TRBJ2-1|.|.
TGTTCCAGCAGCTTAGTACTCACGACTTACAATGAGCAGTTCTTC
CSSSLVLTTYNEQFF